The present T cell receptor beta chain was sequenced within a study of molecular identifiers for immune sequencing clone quantification. Previously published methods and listed TCR primers were used for the bulk TCR libraries. TCRdb re-analysed the PCR reads in MiXCR, keeping a single row per CDR3 protein. Among approximately 500,000 distinct CDR3 sequences listed, 25% were seen once. The CDR3 has 15 amino acids, counting both end residues. Per the germline V gene, CDR1 is MNHEY and CDR2 is SMNVEV (reference sequence). The count of this clonotype is one. Likely a read error: the CDR3 ends without its conserved phenylalanine or tryptophan. The DNA is left out, because the CDR3 cannot be placed on it with certainty; the CDR3 is given as TCRdb lists it.

The chain has TRBV27 and TRBJ2-3; no DNA check was done on the table's D call, TRBD1. The source is a human donor in good health. Some libraries in this study had Jurkat cell RNA spiked in. The source material was naive CD8+ T cells from blood, with Jurkat cell RNA spiked in. Subset reported: FACS-sorted CD8+CD4-CCR7+CD45RA+ naive T cells. The CDR3 here is CASSPSRDITDTLYL.